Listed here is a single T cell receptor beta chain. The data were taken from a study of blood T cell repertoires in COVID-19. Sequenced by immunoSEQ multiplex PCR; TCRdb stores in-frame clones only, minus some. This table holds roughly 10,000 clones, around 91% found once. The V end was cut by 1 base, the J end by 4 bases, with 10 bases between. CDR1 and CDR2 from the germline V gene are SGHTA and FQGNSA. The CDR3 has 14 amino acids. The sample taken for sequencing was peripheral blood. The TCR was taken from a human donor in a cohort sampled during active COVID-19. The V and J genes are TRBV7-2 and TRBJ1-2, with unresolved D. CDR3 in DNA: TGTGCCAGCAGCTTAGGGTTGGGCGCCTATGGCTACACCTTC. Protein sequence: CASSLGLGAYGYTF.